The present TCR beta chain was sequenced within a study of blood T cell repertoires in COVID-19. About the research overall: Sites across the United States, Italy and Spain contributed samples from acute and convalescent COVID-19. T cells, B-cell-depleted T cells, or PBMCs provided the cDNA or gDNA that served as material.

Original processing notes: The authors estimated nucleated cell counts from reference gene primer amplification. Clones were sequenced by immunoSEQ multiplex PCR, and TCRdb holds only the in-frame ones, with some missing. From that table come the V and J calls and clone size; the DNA was used to work out D and trimming. The table has roughly 200,000 clones, 85% to 90% seen once. The CDR3 contains 14 residues. After removal of 1 base from V and 5 bases from J, the junction contained 2 bases not matched to a gene. Per germline, CDR1 LGHDT and CDR2 YNNKEL (reference sequence). This clone was counted a few times. The sample has other DNA sequences that encode this CDR3 too.

Material: peripheral blood. The sequence was collected from a man aged 35 to 55 with active or convalescent COVID-19. The rearrangement joins TRBV3-1 (or the pseudogene TRBV3-2) to TRBJ1-5, with 7 positions matching TRBD1. The CDR3 region is CASSQATGDQPQHF. CDR3 nucleotides: TGTGCCAGCAGCCAAGCAACAGGGGATCAGCCCCAGCATTTT.